These 15 T cell receptor beta chains were sequenced from one sample in a study of shared clonotypes between healthy human individuals. The assay was immunoSEQ multiplex PCR, and TCRdb's table has in-frame clones only and misses some. The sample consists of roughly 1,100,000 clones, around 74% of them appearing once. The sequencing sample was made of memory CD4+ T cells sorted from blood. Subset indicated: CD45RA-negative fraction. The receptors were gathered from a man between 18 and 35 years old in good health.

V and J are TRBV2 and TRBJ2-1; D could derive from TRBD1 or TRBD2 (6 bases each). Germline V gene lookup returns CDR1 SNHLY and CDR2 FYNNEI. V lost 6 bases, J lost 6 bases, and 12 bases lay in between. CDR3 length: 13 amino acids. This CDR3 reads CASRGEGGNEQFF. In nucleotides, the CDR3 is TGTGCCAGCAGAGGCGAGGGGGGCAATGAGCAGTTCTTC. The complete variable domain, with remaining parts taken from reference TRBV2 and TRBJ2-1, reads EPEVTQTPSHQVTQMGQEVILRCVPISNHLYFYWYRQILGQKVEFLVSFYNNEISEKSEIFDDQFSVERPDGSNFTLKIRSTKLEDSAMYFCASRGEGGNEQFFGPGTRLTVL.

The rearrangement joins TRBV27 to TRBJ2-7; TRBD1 matches 9 bases. Unmatched junction bases numbered 1, after V lost 3 bases and J lost 1 base. The germline V gene encodes CDR1 MNHEY and CDR2 SMNVEV (reference sequence). The CDR3 is made up of 14 amino acids. The CDR3 loop reads CASSLGTGSYEQYF. CDR3 DNA sequence: TGTGCCAGCAGTTTGGGGACAGGGTCCTACGAGCAGTACTTC.

The rearrangement joins TRBV2 to TRBJ2-7; D perhaps matches TRBD2 (6 bases). V lost 6 bases and J lost 3, with 15 bases in between. The CDR3 is made up of 14 amino acids. Germline V gene lookup returns CDR1 SNHLY and CDR2 FYNNEI. CDR3 sequence: CASRWTTLGYEQYF. In DNA form, the CDR3 reads TGTGCCAGCAGATGGACTACTCTCGGCTACGAGCAGTACTTC.

CDR3 DNA: TGTGCCAGCAGCTTGGGAGGACAGGTGGTCGAGCAGTACTTC. Protein product: CASSLGGQVVEQYF. The chain carries TRBV5-6 and TRBJ2-7; 7 bases map to TRBD1. The trim removed 0 bases at V and 6 bases at J, leaving 6 bases unmatched. Germline V gene sequence: CDR1 SGHDT, CDR2 YYEEEE. The CDR3 extends over 14 amino acids.

The chain links TRBV6-5 to TRBJ1-5; the match to TRBD1 covers 10 bases. This CDR3 has 14 amino acids. Germline V gene data show CDR1 as MNHEY and CDR2 as SVGAGI. V lost 5 bases, J lost 7 bases, and 5 bases stayed unmatched. The CDR3 nucleotides read TGTGCCAGCAGTAAACGGACAGGGGGGCAGCCCCAGCATTTT. Protein: CASSKRTGGQPQHF.

This clone was seen just once. The chain recombines TRBV7-9 with TRBJ1-1; tentative D call: TRBD1 (5 bases). The CDR3 contains 18 residues. Germline loops: CDR1 SEHNR, CDR2 FQNEAQ (reference sequence). Between the trimmed V and J ends, which lost 1 base and 3 bases, there was a span of 21 bases. The CDR3 DNA follows: TGTGCCAGCAGCTTAGAGTACAGGATCCTCGGCATGGACACTGAAGCTTTCTTT. It specifies CASSLEYRILGMDTEAFF.

V and J are TRBV5-1 and TRBJ1-2; 11 bases are shared with TRBD1. Trimming removed 4 bases from V and 8 bases from J; junction bases left unmatched: 4. This CDR3 is 13 amino acids long. Germline loops: CDR1 SGHRS, CDR2 YFSETQ. As DNA, the CDR3 is TGCGCCAGCAGCGGGGACAGGGGGGAAGGCTACACCTTC. Translated: CASSGDRGEGYTF.

The chain employs TRBV30 and TRBJ1-6; TRBD1 is a possible D gene (5 bases). V shed 7 bases and J shed 10 bases, with 17 bases lying between them. The CDR3 has 13 residues. CDR1 GTSNPN and CDR2 SVGIG come from the germline V gene (reference sequence). CDR3 bases: TGTGCCTCAGGCGTAGGGGTTAGCTCACCCCTCCACTTT. Translation: CASGVGVSSPLHF.

The chain links TRBV2 to TRBJ1-6; D ambiguous. Germline V gene data show CDR1 as SNHLY and CDR2 as FYNNEI. The CDR3 covers 12 residues. The V and J ends lost 3 bases and 9 bases respectively, with 6 bases between them. This CDR3 reads CASSDPISPLHF. The DNA for the CDR3 is TGTGCCAGCAGTGACCCGATTTCACCCCTCCACTTT.

This chain connects TRBV5-1 to TRBJ2-5; the match to TRBD1 covers 9 bases. Germline V gives CDR1 SGHRS, CDR2 YFSETQ. V shed 3 bases and J 3 bases; nucleotides not matched to a gene: 6. The CDR3 is 15 amino acids. CDR3 residues: CASSSGDRVEETQYF. The CDR3 DNA reads as TGCGCCAGCAGCTCGGGGGACAGGGTGGAAGAGACCCAGTACTTC.

V usage is TRBV28 and J usage is TRBJ2-5, with D perhaps matching TRBD1 or TRBD2 (5 bases each). The germline V gene has CDR1 MDHEN and CDR2 SYDVKM. This CDR3 is 15 amino acids long. V gave up 7 bases and J gave up 11 bases, with 26 bases separating them. CDR3 in DNA: TGTGCCAGCAACCGCCCGGGACGGCGTGATGGCGAACAGTACTTC. This gives the protein CASNRPGRRDGEQYF. The variable domain in full, completed from reference TRBV28 and TRBJ2-5, reads DVKVTQSSRYLVKRTGEKVFLECVQDMDHENMFWYRQDPGLGLRLIYFSYDVKMKEKGDIPEGYSVSREKKERFSLILESASTNQTSMYLCASNRPGRRDGEQYFGPGTRLLVL.

CDR3 residues: CASSFQGARSSGAANEQFF. Written as DNA, the CDR3 is TGCGCCAGCAGCTTCCAGGGCGCGAGGTCTAGCGGGGCTGCCAATGAGCAGTTCTTC. V gene TRBV5-1 combines with J gene TRBJ2-1, with 9 bases aligning to TRBD2. J gave up 6 bases and V 2 bases, and 18 bases lay outside the gene matches. CDR3 length equals 19 residues. CDR1 SGHRS and CDR2 YFSETQ come from the germline V gene.

Regarding this clone: Sequence at one end of the junction differs from germline and may be a read error. The chain couples TRBV7-7 to TRBJ2-1; D gene ambiguous. CDR3 length: 13 residues. CDR1 and CDR2 from the germline V gene are SSHAT and FNYEAQ (reference sequence). DNA for the CDR3: TGTGCTAGCAGCTTAGTAGAAATCGGTGAGCAGTTCTTC. Its protein is CASSLVEIGEQFF.

V gene TRBV5-5 combines with J gene TRBJ1-1; TRBD1 matches at 7 bases. The V gene's germline CDR1 is SGHKS and CDR2 YYEKEE (reference sequence). The CDR3 is 15 residues long. Trimming took 0 bases from V and 1 from J; bases not matched to a gene: 3. CDR3 bases: TGTGCCAGCAGCTTGGGTTGGGACAGGAACACTGAAGCTTTCTTT. This sequence encodes CASSLGWDRNTEAFF.

The rearrangement links TRBV5-4 to TRBJ2-1; tentatively, D is TRBD1 (6 bases). In germline, CDR1 is SGHNT, CDR2 YYREEE (reference sequence). Trimming shortened V by 1 base and J by 5 bases, and 13 bases separated the two germline ends. This CDR3 is 15 amino acids long. The CDR3 region is CASSLKSDRNNEQFF. DNA for the CDR3: TGTGCCAGCAGCTTGAAGTCGGACAGAAACAATGAGCAGTTCTTC.